A selection of T cell receptor beta chains follows, all from one sample in a study of beta chain features in type 1 diabetes. Generated by immunoSEQ multiplex PCR, the TCRdb table keeps only in-frame clones and is missing some. The table shows some 350,000 clones, with around a tenth occurring only once. The sample consisted of central memory CD4+ T cells from blood. Receptor source: a man aged 25-45 years with type 1 diabetes. CDR3s include the opening cysteine and the closing phenylalanine or tryptophan. Fields, in order: V gene, CDR3 protein.

V: TRBV6-5
CDR3: CAIRGQLNQPQHF

V: TRBV7-2
CDR3: CASSPDRGGAFF

V: TRBV29-1
CDR3: CSVDLSGTGANTQYF

V: TRBV7-2
CDR3: CASSHDISSYNEQFF

V: TRBV10-3
CDR3: CAISESKGFTTQYF

V: TRBV5-1
CDR3: CASSFESGEQYF

V: TRBV5-1
CDR3: CASSASGTTGEQYF

V: TRBV27
CDR3: CASSSQQGASEKLFF

V: TRBV6-4
CDR3: CASSLPLADTQYF

V: TRBV11-2
CDR3: CASSLGLEAVSLGKNF

V: TRBV15
CDR3: CATSSGSWETQYF

V: TRBV7-9
CDR3: CASSPNPRDSNQPQHF

V: TRBV2
CDR3: CASKRTPNTEAFF

V: TRBV6-5
CDR3: CASSGRGYGYTF

V: TRBV7-9
CDR3: CASSLSGVGEKLFF

V: TRBV7-2
CDR3: CASSHLVGTSGNEQFF

V: TRBV4-1
CDR3: CASSYGTRVDEQFF

V: TRBV28
CDR3: CASRREEGSSEAFF

V: TRBV5-6
CDR3: CASSRGQHNQPQHF

V: TRBV12-5
CDR3: CASAGPTKNEQYF

V: TRBV5-6
CDR3: CASTRDRGEKLFF

V: TRBV2
CDR3: CASSVTLAGADTQYF

V: TRBV23-1
CDR3: CASSHLWTGGYYGYTF

V: TRBV28
CDR3: CASRGSSGQVQPQHF

V: TRBV5-4
CDR3: CASSPGLSGTGELFF

V: TRBV7-9
CDR3: CASSFGHKDNEQFF

V: TRBV6-1
CDR3: CASSSGLFGYNEQFF